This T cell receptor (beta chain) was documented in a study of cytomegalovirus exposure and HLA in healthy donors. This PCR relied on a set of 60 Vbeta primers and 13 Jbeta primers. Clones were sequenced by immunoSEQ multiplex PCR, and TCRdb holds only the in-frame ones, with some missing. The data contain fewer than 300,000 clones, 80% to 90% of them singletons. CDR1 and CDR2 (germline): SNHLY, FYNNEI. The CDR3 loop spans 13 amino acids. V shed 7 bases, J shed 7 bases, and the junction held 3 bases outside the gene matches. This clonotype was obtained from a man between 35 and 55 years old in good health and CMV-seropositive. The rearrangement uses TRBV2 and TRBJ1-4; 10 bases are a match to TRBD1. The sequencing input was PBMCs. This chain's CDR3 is CASNRDRGEKLFF. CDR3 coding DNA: TGTGCCAGCAATCGGGACAGGGGTGAAAAACTGTTTTTT.